The 25 T cell receptor beta chains below come from one sample, sequenced in a study of blood T cell repertoires in COVID-19. Clones were read by immunoSEQ multiplex PCR, and TCRdb kept only the in-frame ones, dropping some. The sample shows about 260,000 clones, approximately 81% of them seen only once. The sequenced sample was peripheral blood. These receptor sequences come from a man between 60 and 75 years old with acute or convalescent COVID-19.

The chain recombines TRBV9 with TRBJ2-6, with D perhaps matching TRBD2 (5 bases). Germline loops: CDR1 SGDLS, CDR2 YYNGEE. This CDR3 spans 15 amino acids. Trimming left V 4 bases short and J 0 bases short, with 8 bases between. CDR3 nucleotide sequence: TGTGCCAGCAGCTTGGAGGACTCTGGGGCCAACGTCCTGACTTTC. Amino acids: CASSLEDSGANVLTF.

This clone came up a few times. The V and J genes are TRBV28 and TRBJ1-5; possible D gene TRBD1, 6 bases. V was trimmed by 5 bases and J by 6 bases, leaving 14 bases between them. The CDR3 has 14 residues. The germline gives CDR1 MDHEN, CDR2 SYDVKM. The CDR3 reads CASSPGGAVQPQHF. CDR3 nucleotide sequence: TGTGCCAGCAGTCCGGGGGGGGCGGTTCAGCCCCAGCATTTT.

This chain links TRBV16 with TRBJ1-5; D not certain. Trimming removed 2 bases at V and 3 bases at J, with 11 bases between. Germline V gene data show CDR1 as KGHSY and CDR2 as FQNENV. This CDR3 spans 15 amino acids. The CDR3 reads CASSQRGRSNQPQHF. The CDR3 coding sequence is TGTGCCAGCAGCCAACGGGGTCGATCCAATCAGCCCCAGCATTTT.

This clone appeared once. This sequence joins TRBV7-9 and TRBJ2-3; no definite D call. Germline V CDR1 and CDR2: SEHNR, FQNEAQ (reference sequence). The V end lost 2 bases, the J end lost 2 bases, and 11 bases lay between the germline ends. CDR3 length: 15 amino acids. DNA for the CDR3: TGTGCCAGCAGCTTATCCCGACTTCTCACAGATACGCAGTATTTT. It is translated as CASSLSRLLTDTQYF.

The chain is built from TRBV27 and TRBJ1-5; D remains unclear. V was clipped by 4 bases and J by 3 bases, with 7 bases between them. The germline V gene has CDR1 MNHEY and CDR2 SMNVEV (reference sequence). The CDR3 is 13 amino acids. The CDR3 protein is CASSYGFNQPQHF. CDR3 DNA: TGTGCCAGCAGTTACGGTTTCAATCAGCCCCAGCATTTT.

This rearrangement joins TRBV7-9 to TRBJ2-2; TRBD2 is a possible D gene (6 bases). Per the germline V gene, CDR1 is SEHNR and CDR2 is FQNEAQ (reference sequence). This CDR3 comprises 15 residues. The germline V and J ends were trimmed by 0 bases and 10 bases, with 15 bases remaining between them. CDR3 sequence: CASSLAGLGPEELFF. CDR3 DNA: TGTGCCAGCAGCTTAGCGGGACTGGGACCCGAGGAGCTGTTTTTT.

The chain joins TRBV2 to TRBJ1-4, with 9 bases identical to TRBD1. Germline CDR1 is SNHLY and CDR2 is FYNNEI. V gave up 5 bases and J gave up 7 bases; unmatched junction bases: 5. CDR3 length: 14 residues. CDR3 sequence reads: CASSLQGAGEKLFF. For the CDR3, the DNA is TGTGCCAGCAGTCTACAGGGGGCTGGTGAAAAACTGTTTTTT.

V gene TRBV28 combines with J gene TRBJ1-2; 10 bases are a match to TRBD1. Germline lookup yields CDR1 MDHEN and CDR2 SYDVKM. The CDR3 is 15 amino acids. Trimming cost V 5 bases and J 0 bases; bases outside gene matches: 3. The CDR3 here is CASSPGTGANYGYTF. Written as DNA, the CDR3 is TGTGCCAGCAGTCCTGGGACAGGGGCTAACTATGGCTACACCTTC.

This chain connects TRBV10-1 to TRBJ2-2; 10 bases line up with TRBD2. CDR1 and CDR2 from the germline V gene are WNHNN and SYGVQD (reference sequence). The CDR3 runs to 18 residues. Germline trimming cut 4 bases from V and 8 bases from J; bases unmatched to any gene: 16. DNA for the CDR3: TGCGCCAGCAGTGTACTAGCGGGGCATCAAGCCCCGGCTGGGGAGCTGTTTTTT. Amino acids: CASSVLAGHQAPAGELFF.

Of note for this clone: Mismatch with germline at one junction end may stem from a read error. The V and J genes are TRBV30 and TRBJ1-2, with D possibly TRBD1 on 6 matching bases. The CDR3 has 12 amino acids. The V gene's germline CDR1 is GTSNPN and CDR2 SVGIG (reference sequence). CDR3: CAWSAFRGTIGF. The CDR3 DNA reads as TGTGCCTGGAGTGCCTTTAGGGGGACTATTGGCTTC.

V usage is TRBV18 and J usage is TRBJ2-5; the D gene is possibly TRBD2 (6 bases). The CDR3 runs to 15 residues. Germline loops: CDR1 KGHSH, CDR2 LQKENI. Trimming took off 4 bases at V and 3 bases at J, with 15 bases between the two ends. The CDR3 reads CASSLRDGGEETQYF. Here the CDR3 DNA reads TGTGCCAGCTCACTTCGGGACGGCGGGGAAGAGACCCAGTACTTC.

The chain couples TRBV7-3 to TRBJ2-7; D call uncertain. V was pared by 1 base and J by 3 bases, with 13 bases between. This CDR3 region has 15 residues. CDR1 and CDR2 from the germline V gene are SGHTA and FQGTGA. CDR3 nucleotide sequence: TGTGCCAGCAGCTTAATGGTAGCCCCGGACTACGAGCAGTACTTC. Its translation is CASSLMVAPDYEQYF.

The chain carries TRBV5-4 and TRBJ2-7, with D unclear. The CDR3 is 12 amino acids. The germline V gene has CDR1 SGHNT and CDR2 YYREEE (reference sequence). V was trimmed by 5 bases and J by 0 bases, leaving 6 bases between them. For the CDR3, the DNA is TGTGCCAGCAGTTTTAGCTCCTACGAGCAGTACTTC. Protein: CASSFSSYEQYF.

Here the CDR3 reads CASSHSGTTNEKLFF. The CDR3 DNA reads TGTGCCAGCAGCCACTCAGGGACAACTAATGAAAAACTGTTTTTT. V and J are TRBV11-1 and TRBJ1-4; D might be TRBD1 (5 bases). Trimming pared 5 bases from V and 0 bases from J, leaving 10 bases between. This CDR3 is 15 amino acids long. The germline V gene encodes CDR1 SGHAT and CDR2 FQDESV (reference sequence).

The gene calls are TRBV7-9 and TRBJ2-2; D uncertain. Germline V gene data show CDR1 as SEHNR and CDR2 as FQNEAQ (reference sequence). The V end lost 5 bases, the J end lost 4 bases, and 5 bases lay between the germline ends. The CDR3 loop spans 12 amino acids. For the CDR3, the DNA is TGTGCCAGCAGCCCTTCCACCGGGGAGCTGTTTTTT. This sequence encodes CASSPSTGELFF. The full variable domain, completed using reference TRBV7-9 and TRBJ2-2, is DTGVSQNPRHKITKRGQNVTFRCDPISEHNRLYWYRQTLGQGPEFLTYFQNEAQLEKSRLLSDRFSAERPKGSFSTLEIQRTEQGDSAMYLCASSPSTGELFFGEGSRLTVL.

The genes are TRBV9 and TRBJ2-3; maybe TRBD2 (5 bases). CDR1 is SGDLS and CDR2 is YYNGEE in the germline V gene. Trimming took off 3 bases at V and 5 bases at J, with 19 bases between the two ends. This CDR3 region has 16 residues. The CDR3 spells CASSERSGSGRDTQYF. The CDR3 DNA reads as TGTGCCAGCAGCGAAAGGAGTGGGAGTGGGAGAGATACGCAGTATTTT.

This clone occurred once. The chain recombines TRBV28 with TRBJ1-2; D is undetermined. Germline CDR1 is MDHEN and CDR2 is SYDVKM. V was cut by 7 bases and J by 8 bases, with 17 bases left in between. This CDR3 comprises 13 residues. CDR3 protein: CASTPSAAEGYTF. The CDR3 bases are TGTGCCAGCACCCCATCGGCCGCGGAGGGCTACACCTTC.

The chain is built from TRBV5-1 and TRBJ2-5, with D possibly being TRBD1 (6 bases). Germline-derived CDR1 and CDR2 are SGHRS and YFSETQ. The germline V and J ends were trimmed by 2 bases and 2 bases, with 10 bases remaining between them. This CDR3 is 14 amino acids long. The CDR3 DNA reads as TGCGCCAGCAGCTTCCGGGACAATCAAGAGACCCAGTACTTC. Its protein product is CASSFRDNQETQYF.

The chain uses TRBV5-4 and TRBJ1-2; possibly TRBD1 for D (5 bases). Deletions cut 0 bases from V and 8 bases from J, with 14 bases between. Germline values: CDR1 SGHNT, CDR2 YYREEE (reference sequence). This CDR3 has 14 amino acids. CDR3 bases: TGTGCCAGCAGCTTGGAACAGGAAACGAAAGGCTACACCTTC. The encoded protein is CASSLEQETKGYTF.

This chain uses TRBV28 with TRBJ2-5; no clear D. The CDR3 runs 12 residues. Trimming removed 9 bases from V and 5 bases from J, with 13 bases in between. Germline assignment: CDR1 MDHEN and CDR2 SYDVKM. DNA of the CDR3: TGTGCCAGTTGTGAGGCCGGGGAGACCCAGTACTTC. This sequence encodes CASCEAGETQYF.

DNA of the CDR3: TGTGCCAGCAGCTTAGCGCCGGGGGGGGTGAACACTGAAGCTTTCTTT. This sequence encodes CASSLAPGGVNTEAFF. The genes are TRBV7-8 and TRBJ1-1; tentative D call: TRBD1 (5 bases). Germline CDR1 SGHVS, CDR2 FQNEAQ. This CDR3 comprises 16 residues. V was trimmed by 0 bases and J by 0 bases, leaving 11 bases between them.

This chain joins TRBV5-4 and TRBJ1-1; the D gene is possibly TRBD1 (6 bases). V was cut by 0 bases and J by 1 base, with 10 bases left in between. CDR1 is SGHNT, CDR2 YYREEE, per germline (reference sequence). The CDR3 covers 15 residues. CDR3 residues: CASSLDQQGNTEAFF. The DNA of the CDR3 is TGTGCCAGCAGCTTGGATCAACAGGGGAACACTGAAGCTTTCTTT.

V is TRBV12-3 or TRBV12-4 and J is TRBJ1-1; the D gene is possibly TRBD1 (6 bases). The germline V and J ends were trimmed by 4 bases and 6 bases, with 9 bases remaining between them. The length of the CDR3 is 12 residues. The CDR3, as DNA: TGTGCCAGCAGTTATGAGGGGGCTGAAGCTTTCTTT. Translated, it gives CASSYEGAEAFF.

This chain connects TRBV5-4 to TRBJ1-6; D is perhaps TRBD1 (5 bases). Germline CDR1 is SGHNT and CDR2 is YYREEE (reference sequence). Trimming took 3 bases from V and 8 from J, leaving 18 bases between them. The CDR3 is 16 residues long. CDR3 loop: CASSSAAGTSYSPLHF. CDR3 DNA sequence: TGTGCCAGCAGCTCCGCAGCCGGGACTTCGTATTCACCCCTCCACTTT. Full variable domain (missing parts from reference TRBV5-4 and TRBJ1-6): ETGVTQSPTHLIKTRGQQVTLRCSSQSGHNTVSWYQQALGQGPQFIFQYYREEENGRGNFPPRFSGLQFPNYSSELNVNALELDDSALYLCASSSAAGTSYSPLHFGNGTRLTVT.

Only one count was recorded for this clone. The chain is built from TRBV5-4 and TRBJ2-7, with D possibly matching TRBD2 (5 bases). Trimming stripped 4 bases from V and 3 bases from J, with 8 bases between. In germline, CDR1 is SGHNT, CDR2 YYREEE (reference sequence). CDR3 length equals 12 residues. The chain's CDR3 is CASSPGDYEQYF. Here the CDR3 DNA reads TGTGCCAGCAGCCCCGGGGACTACGAGCAGTACTTC.